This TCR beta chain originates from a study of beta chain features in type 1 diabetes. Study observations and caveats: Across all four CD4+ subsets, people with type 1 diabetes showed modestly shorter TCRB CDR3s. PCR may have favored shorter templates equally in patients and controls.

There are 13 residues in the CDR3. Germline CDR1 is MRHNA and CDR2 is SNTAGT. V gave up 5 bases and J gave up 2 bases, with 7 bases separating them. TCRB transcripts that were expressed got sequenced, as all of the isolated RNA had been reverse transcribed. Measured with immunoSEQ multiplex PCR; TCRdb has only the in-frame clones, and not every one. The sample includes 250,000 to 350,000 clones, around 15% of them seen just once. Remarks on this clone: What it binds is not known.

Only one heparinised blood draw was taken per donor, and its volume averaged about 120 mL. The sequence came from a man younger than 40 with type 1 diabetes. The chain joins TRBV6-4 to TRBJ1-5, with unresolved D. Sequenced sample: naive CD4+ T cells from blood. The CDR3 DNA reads TGTGCCAGCAGTCCGCAGGGCAATCAGCCCCAGCATTTT. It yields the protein CASSPQGNQPQHF.